Included here is one T cell receptor beta chain sequence, with context. The antigen remains unidentified. A 5'RACE template-switching step, the method used to make TCR cDNA, added a universal primer site and UMIs. TCRdb analysed the 5' RACE reads with MiXCR anew, one entry per CDR3 protein. The profile shows 300,000 to 350,000 distinct CDR3 sequences, almost 4% of them singletons. This entry belongs to a study of T cells after yellow fever vaccination. Whole-study context: Fractions of limited cellularity were prepared by means of SMART-Seq v4 Ultra Low Input. Study conclusions and caveats: Abundant clonotypes (contaminants from the bulk population) could be present in FACS-sorted repertoires.

The CDR3 contains 13 residues. Germline lookup yields CDR1 DFQATT and CDR2 SNEGSKA (reference sequence). The V segment lost 7 bases and the J segment 7 bases; nucleotides outside the gene matches: 4. This chain uses TRBV20-1 with TRBJ1-4, with 12 bases that match TRBD1. The clonotype comes from a man between 18 and 35 years old who received the YFV17D yellow fever vaccine. The material was PBMCs, obtained 5 days after the yellow fever booster vaccination. The CDR3, as DNA: TGCAGTGTGCGGGACAGGGGGCTTGAAAAACTGTTTTTT. Translating gives CSVRDRGLEKLFF.